Below, one T cell receptor (beta chain) is given with its context. Its antigen is currently unknown. CDR3 length: 16 residues. The V end lost 2 bases, the J end lost 1 base, and 15 bases lay between the germline ends. This sample is part of a study of CD8+CD57+ T cells in acquired aplastic anemia. TCR beta VDJ and CDR3 were profiled, and genomic DNA was the template. One entry per CDR3 protein results from TCRdb running MiXCR on the reads. The data contain around 200,000 distinct CDR3 sequences, roughly half of them singletons. Patients chosen for sequencing had shown CD8+CD57+ cell expansion by flow cytometry. Findings of the study overall: Patients and healthy controls showed no significant CD8+ Simpson's diversity difference.

The chain couples TRBV12-3 or TRBV12-4 to TRBJ2-7; D is ambiguous. The origin of this receptor is a human donor with aplastic anemia. The specimen sequenced was sorted CD4+, CD8+, or CD8+CD57+ T cells (not recorded which) from PBMCs. CDR3 bases: TGTGCCAGCAGTTTACCCGCCGGTCACGGTTCCTACGAGCAGTACTTC. Translation: CASSLPAGHGSYEQYF.